Below are 14 T cell receptor beta chains sequenced from a single sample in a study of T cells after yellow fever vaccination. From the 5' RACE reads, TCRdb called clonotypes with MiXCR, one entry per CDR3 protein. The sample records hundreds of thousands of distinct CDR3 sequences, roughly 9.4% being singletons. The source was PBMCs, collected on the day of the first yellow fever vaccination. The source of these receptors is a man younger than 35 who received the YFV17D yellow fever vaccine.

The sample holds a few counts of this clonotype. The V and J genes are TRBV29-1 and TRBJ2-2; 7 positions agree with TRBD1. The CDR3 totals 13 residues. The ends lost 6 bases at V and 0 bases at J; junction bases unmatched: 1. Germline V lookup: CDR1 SQVTM, CDR2 ANQGSEA. The CDR3 protein is CSVGQTNTGELFF. The DNA for the CDR3 is TGCAGCGTGGGACAGACGAACACCGGGGAGCTGTTTTTT.

In its sample, this clonotype was seen a few times. The genes are TRBV28 and TRBJ1-6, with D maybe TRBD1 (5 bases). The CDR3 totals 15 residues. Looked up from germline, CDR1 is MDHEN and CDR2 is SYDVKM. The V gene lost 2 bases and the J gene lost 10 bases, with 15 bases spanning the gap. The CDR3 is CASSLGGDSGSPLHF. CDR3 coding DNA: TGTGCCAGCAGTTTAGGGGGGGACTCAGGATCACCCCTCCACTTT. Full variable domain (rest looked up from reference TRBV28 and TRBJ1-6): DVKVTQSSRYLVKRTGEKVFLECVQDMDHENMFWYRQDPGLGLRLIYFSYDVKMKEKGDIPEGYSVSREKKERFSLILESASTNQTSMYLCASSLGGDSGSPLHFGNGTRLTVT.

The chain carries TRBV7-2 and TRBJ2-3, with TRBD2 matching over 10 bases. Unmatched junction bases numbered 6, after V lost 5 bases and J lost 4 bases. The CDR3 covers 15 residues. Germline CDR1 is SGHTA and CDR2 is FQGNSA. The CDR3 here is CASSERGGSADTQYF. The CDR3 nucleotides read TGTGCCAGCAGCGAGCGGGGGGGCTCGGCAGATACGCAGTATTTT.

This clonotype was counted between two and nine times. The gene calls are TRBV5-5 and TRBJ2-3; D gene ambiguous. This CDR3 spans 12 amino acids. Trimming removed 7 bases from V and 3 bases from J, with 9 bases in between. The germline V gene has CDR1 SGHKS and CDR2 YYEKEE (reference sequence). The CDR3 nucleotides read TGTGCCAGCGAGAACATTACAGATACGCAGTATTTT. It yields the protein CASENITDTQYF.

This clonotype came up a few times. This chain joins TRBV7-2 and TRBJ2-1; TRBD1 matches at 7 bases. The CDR3 consists of 16 residues. CDR1 and CDR2 from the germline V gene are SGHTA and FQGNSA. The ends lost 6 bases at V and 0 bases at J; junction bases unmatched: 8. The CDR3 DNA reads as TGTGCCAGCAGTCGACTTCCAGGGGGCTCCTACAATGAGCAGTTCTTC. This translates into CASSRLPGGSYNEQFF.

This clonotype was counted ten times or more. V usage is TRBV6-5 and J usage is TRBJ1-4; 7 bases fit TRBD1. The CDR3 totals 14 residues. The germline CDR1 and CDR2 sequences are MNHEY and SVGAGI. V was pared by 2 bases and J by 5 bases, with 2 bases of the junction left unmatched. The CDR3 DNA sequence: TGTGCCAGCAGTTACGGGACAGTGAATGAAAAACTGTTTTTT. Its translation is CASSYGTVNEKLFF.

This clonotype came up many times. The rearrangement joins TRBV7-7 to TRBJ2-1, with D perhaps TRBD1 or TRBD2 (5 bases each). Germline V lookup: CDR1 SSHAT, CDR2 FNYEAQ (reference sequence). There are 13 residues in the CDR3. Deletions cut 1 base from V and 10 bases from J, with 11 bases between. The CDR3 loop reads CASSLGIWDEQFF. CDR3 DNA: TGTGCCAGCAGCTTAGGCATCTGGGACGAGCAGTTCTTC.

At least ten counts were recorded for this clonotype. This sequence joins TRBV7-2 and TRBJ2-7; no clear D gene. CDR3 length equals 13 residues. Germline CDR1 reads SGHTA; CDR2 reads FQGNSA. V was clipped by 8 bases and J by 3 bases, with 14 bases between them. The CDR3 loop reads CASGTWPNYEQYV. Here the CDR3 DNA reads TGTGCCAGCGGTACGTGGCCGAACTACGAGCAGTACGTC.

This clonotype has just a few counts. CDR3 amino acids: CAISESRGSMETQYF. CDR3 DNA: TGTGCCATCAGTGAGTCAAGGGGTAGCATGGAGACCCAGTACTTC. The chain has TRBV10-3 and TRBJ2-5, with a weak D call TRBD1 (5 bases). Germline assignment: CDR1 ENHRY and CDR2 SYGVKD. With 0 bases removed from V and 5 bases from J, the gap between germline ends came to 13 bases. The CDR3 runs 15 residues.

CDR3 coding DNA: TGTGCCACCCTCCTCGGGCGGGGGGTTCAAGATACGCAGTATTTT. The encoded protein is CATLLGRGVQDTQYF. The chain couples TRBV2 to TRBJ2-3; the match to TRBD2 covers 8 bases. The CDR3 runs 15 residues. CDR1 and CDR2 (germline): SNHLY, FYNNEI. The ends lost 10 bases at V and 5 bases at J; junction bases unmatched: 14.

This clonotype was seen only a few times. The V and J genes are TRBV6-4 and TRBJ2-3, with unresolved D. Trimming took 2 bases from V and 2 from J, leaving 2 bases between them. The CDR3 length is 12 residues. Germline V lookup: CDR1 MRHNA, CDR2 SNTAGT. For the CDR3, the DNA is TGTGCCAGCAGTGACACCACAGATACGCAGTATTTT. It yields the protein CASSDTTDTQYF.

This clonotype was observed a handful of times. The chain is built from TRBV24-1 and TRBJ1-1, with D perhaps TRBD1 (5 bases). Germline V gene data show CDR1 as KGHDR and CDR2 as SFDVKD. Trimming left V 3 bases short and J 4 bases short, with 26 bases between. The CDR3 covers 19 residues. The DNA of the CDR3 is TGTGCCACCAGTGATCGTCGCAGGGTCTTTTTCCGGTCTAGCACTGAAGCTTTCTTT. Translated, it gives CATSDRRRVFFRSSTEAFF.

In its sample, this clonotype was seen a few times. This chain connects TRBV6-2 or TRBV6-3 to TRBJ2-7, with D possibly TRBD1 on 6 matching bases. The CDR3 runs 15 residues. Trimming took 6 bases from V and 3 from J, leaving 18 bases between them. Germline values: CDR1 MNHEY, CDR2 SVGEGT. This CDR3 is CASRKTGRGHYEQYF. In nucleotides, the CDR3 is TGTGCCAGCAGAAAGACAGGTCGAGGGCACTACGAGCAGTACTTC.

This clonotype turned up a few times. This rearrangement joins TRBV20-1 to TRBJ1-2, with D possibly TRBD1 on 5 matching bases. From germline, CDR1 is DFQATT and CDR2 SNEGSKA (reference sequence). Trimming left V 0 bases short and J 4 bases short, with 15 bases between. The CDR3 loop spans 15 amino acids. CDR3 amino acids: CSARDGGRLTYGYTF. DNA for the CDR3: TGCAGTGCTAGAGATGGGGGACGTTTAACCTATGGCTACACCTTC.